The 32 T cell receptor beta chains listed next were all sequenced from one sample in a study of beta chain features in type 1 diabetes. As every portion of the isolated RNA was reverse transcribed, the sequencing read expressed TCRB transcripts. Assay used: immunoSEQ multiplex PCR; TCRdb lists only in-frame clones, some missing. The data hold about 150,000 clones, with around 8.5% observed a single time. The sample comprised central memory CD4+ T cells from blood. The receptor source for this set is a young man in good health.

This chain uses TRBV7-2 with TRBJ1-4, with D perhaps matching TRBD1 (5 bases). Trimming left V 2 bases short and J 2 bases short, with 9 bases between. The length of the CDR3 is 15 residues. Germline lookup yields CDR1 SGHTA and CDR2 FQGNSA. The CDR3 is CASSLMGGTNEKLFF. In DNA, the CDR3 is TGTGCCAGCAGCTTAATGGGGGGGACTAATGAAAAACTGTTTTTT.

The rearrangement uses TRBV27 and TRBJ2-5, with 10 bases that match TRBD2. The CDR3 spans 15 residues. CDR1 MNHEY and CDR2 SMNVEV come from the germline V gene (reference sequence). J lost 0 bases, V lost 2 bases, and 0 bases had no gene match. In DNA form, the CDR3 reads TGTGCCAGCAGTTTAACTAGCGGGAACCAAGAGACCCAGTACTTC. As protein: CASSLTSGNQETQYF.

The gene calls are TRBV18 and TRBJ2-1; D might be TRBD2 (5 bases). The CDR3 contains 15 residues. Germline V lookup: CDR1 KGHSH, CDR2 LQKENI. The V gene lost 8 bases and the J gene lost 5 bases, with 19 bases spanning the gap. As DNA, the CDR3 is TGTGCCAGCGCGGCTGGAGGCAATAGTAACAATGAGCAGTTCTTC. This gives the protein CASAAGGNSNNEQFF.

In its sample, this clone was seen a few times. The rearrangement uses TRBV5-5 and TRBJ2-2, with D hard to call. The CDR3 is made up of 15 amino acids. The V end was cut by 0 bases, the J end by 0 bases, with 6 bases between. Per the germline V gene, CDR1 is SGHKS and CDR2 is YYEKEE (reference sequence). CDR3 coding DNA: TGTGCCAGCAGCTTGGTGCTAGCGAACACCGGGGAGCTGTTTTTT. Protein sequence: CASSLVLANTGELFF.

CDR3 loop: CASTSHRDRDNEQYF. Here the CDR3 DNA reads TGTGCCAGCACTTCCCACCGGGACAGGGATAACGAGCAGTACTTC. The chain joins TRBV27 to TRBJ2-7; 9 bases are a match to TRBD1. The germline CDR1 and CDR2 sequences are MNHEY and SMNVEV (reference sequence). This CDR3 has 15 residues. Losses at the gene ends were 7 bases for V and 5 bases for J; bases not matched to a gene: 12.

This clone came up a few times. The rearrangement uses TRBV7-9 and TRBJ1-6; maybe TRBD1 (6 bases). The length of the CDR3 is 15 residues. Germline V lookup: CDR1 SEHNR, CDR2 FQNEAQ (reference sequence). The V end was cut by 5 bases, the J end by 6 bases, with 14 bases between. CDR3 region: CASSLKQGPNSPLHF. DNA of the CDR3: TGTGCCAGCAGCCTTAAACAGGGCCCTAATTCACCCCTCCACTTT.

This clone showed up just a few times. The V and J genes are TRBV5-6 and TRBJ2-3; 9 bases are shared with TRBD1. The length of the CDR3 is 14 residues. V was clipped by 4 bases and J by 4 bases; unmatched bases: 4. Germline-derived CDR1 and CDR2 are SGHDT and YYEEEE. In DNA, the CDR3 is TGTGCCAGCAGCCGACAGGGGGGTGCAGATACGCAGTATTTT. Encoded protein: CASSRQGGADTQYF.

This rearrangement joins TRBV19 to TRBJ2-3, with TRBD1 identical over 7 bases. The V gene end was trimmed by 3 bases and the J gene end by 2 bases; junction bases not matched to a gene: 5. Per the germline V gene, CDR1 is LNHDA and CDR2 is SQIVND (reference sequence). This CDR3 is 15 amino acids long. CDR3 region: CASSIRDSPTDTQYF. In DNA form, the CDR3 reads TGTGCCAGTAGTATCCGGGACAGCCCCACAGATACGCAGTATTTT.

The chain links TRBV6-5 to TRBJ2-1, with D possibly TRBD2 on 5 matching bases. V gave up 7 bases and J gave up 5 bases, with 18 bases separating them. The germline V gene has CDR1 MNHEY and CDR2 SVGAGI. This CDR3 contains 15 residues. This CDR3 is CASKPELRANNEQFF. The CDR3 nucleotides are TGTGCCAGCAAACCGGAGTTGCGGGCCAACAATGAGCAGTTCTTC.

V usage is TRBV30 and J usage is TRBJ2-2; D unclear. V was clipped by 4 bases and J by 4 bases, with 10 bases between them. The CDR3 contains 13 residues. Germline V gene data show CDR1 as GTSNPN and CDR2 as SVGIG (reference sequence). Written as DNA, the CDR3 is TGTGCCTGGAAGTTAACGGGCACCGGGGAGCTGTTTTTT. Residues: CAWKLTGTGELFF.

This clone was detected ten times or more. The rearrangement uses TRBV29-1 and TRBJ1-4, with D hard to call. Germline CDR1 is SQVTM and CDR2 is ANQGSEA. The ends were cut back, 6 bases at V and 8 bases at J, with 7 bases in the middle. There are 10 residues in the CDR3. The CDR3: CSVEEEKLFF. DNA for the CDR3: TGCAGCGTCGAGGAGGAAAAACTGTTTTTT.

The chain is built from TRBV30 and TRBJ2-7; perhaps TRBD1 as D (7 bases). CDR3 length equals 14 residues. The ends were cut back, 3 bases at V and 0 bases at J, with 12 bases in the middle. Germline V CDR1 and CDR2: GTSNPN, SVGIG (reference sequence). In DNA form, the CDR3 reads TGTGCCTGGAGACATCAGGGGGGCTCCTACGAGCAGTACTTC. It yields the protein CAWRHQGGSYEQYF.

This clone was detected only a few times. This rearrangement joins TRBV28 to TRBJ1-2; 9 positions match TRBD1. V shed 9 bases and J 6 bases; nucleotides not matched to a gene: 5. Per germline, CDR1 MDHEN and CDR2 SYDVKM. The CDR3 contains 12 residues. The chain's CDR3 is CASWDRAHGYTF. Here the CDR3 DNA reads TGTGCCAGTTGGGACAGGGCCCATGGCTACACCTTC.

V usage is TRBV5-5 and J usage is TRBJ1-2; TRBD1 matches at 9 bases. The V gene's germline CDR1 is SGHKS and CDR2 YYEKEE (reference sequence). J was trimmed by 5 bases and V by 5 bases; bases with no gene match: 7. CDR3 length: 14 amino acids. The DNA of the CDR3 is TGTGCCAGCAGGAAGACAGGGGGGGATTATGGCTACACCTTC. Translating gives CASRKTGGDYGYTF.

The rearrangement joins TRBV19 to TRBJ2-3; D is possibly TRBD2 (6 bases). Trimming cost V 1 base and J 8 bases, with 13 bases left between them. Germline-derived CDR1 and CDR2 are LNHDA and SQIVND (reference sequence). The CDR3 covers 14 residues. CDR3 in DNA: TGTGCCAGTAGTATAGTTGGGGGAGGCGGTACGCAGTATTTT. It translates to CASSIVGGGGTQYF.

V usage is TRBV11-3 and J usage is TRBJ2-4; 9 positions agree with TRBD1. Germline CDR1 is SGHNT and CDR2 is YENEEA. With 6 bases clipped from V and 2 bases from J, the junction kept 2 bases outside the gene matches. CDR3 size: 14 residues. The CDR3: CASRGQGSKNIQYF. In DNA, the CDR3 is TGTGCCAGCAGGGGACAGGGATCCAAAAACATTCAGTACTTC.

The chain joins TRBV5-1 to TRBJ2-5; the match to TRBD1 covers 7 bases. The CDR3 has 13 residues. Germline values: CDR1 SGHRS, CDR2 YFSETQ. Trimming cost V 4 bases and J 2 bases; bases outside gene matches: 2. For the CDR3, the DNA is TGCGCCAGCAGCACGGGACAGCAAGAGACCCAGTACTTC. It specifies CASSTGQQETQYF.

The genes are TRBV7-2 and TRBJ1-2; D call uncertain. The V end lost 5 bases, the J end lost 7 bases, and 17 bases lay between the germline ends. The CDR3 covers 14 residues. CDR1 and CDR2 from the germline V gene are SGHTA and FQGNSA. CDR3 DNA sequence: TGTGCCAGCAGCCCCCGTCGTCTGAGAGGTGGCTACACCTTC. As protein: CASSPRRLRGGYTF.

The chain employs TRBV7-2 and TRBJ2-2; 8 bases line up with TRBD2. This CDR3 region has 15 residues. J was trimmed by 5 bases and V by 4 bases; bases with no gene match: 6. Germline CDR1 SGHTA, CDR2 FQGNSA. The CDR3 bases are TGTGCCAGCAGCTCCAGTTCGGGGGGGACCGGGGAGCTGTTTTTT. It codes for CASSSSSGGTGELFF.

CDR3 loop: CASSGTGGDEQYF. CDR3 DNA sequence: TGTGCCAGCAGCGGGACAGGGGGCGATGAGCAGTACTTC. This chain links TRBV7-3 with TRBJ2-7, with 12 bases identical to TRBD1. Germline V gives CDR1 SGHTA, CDR2 FQGTGA. J gave up 7 bases and V 5 bases, and 3 bases lay outside the gene matches. This CDR3 region has 13 residues. The full variable domain, in which reference TRBV7-3 and TRBJ2-7 provide the parts outside the CDR3, is GAGVSQTPSNKVTEKGKYVELRCDPISGHTALYWYRQSLGQGPEFLIYFQGTGAADDSGLPNDRFFAVRPEGSVSTLKIQRTERGDSAVYLCASSGTGGDEQYFGPGTRLTVT.

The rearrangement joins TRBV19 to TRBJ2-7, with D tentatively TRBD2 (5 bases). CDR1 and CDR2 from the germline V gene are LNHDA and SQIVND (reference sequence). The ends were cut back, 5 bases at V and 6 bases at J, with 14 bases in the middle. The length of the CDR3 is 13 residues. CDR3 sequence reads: CASSPTRVPEQYF. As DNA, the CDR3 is TGTGCCAGTAGTCCAACTAGAGTTCCCGAGCAGTACTTC.

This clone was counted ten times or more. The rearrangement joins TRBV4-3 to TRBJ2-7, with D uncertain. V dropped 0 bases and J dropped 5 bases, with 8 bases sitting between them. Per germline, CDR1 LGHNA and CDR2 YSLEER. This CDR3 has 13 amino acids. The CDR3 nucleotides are TGCGCCAGCAGCCAAGAATATCAGGACGAGCAGTACTTC. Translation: CASSQEYQDEQYF.

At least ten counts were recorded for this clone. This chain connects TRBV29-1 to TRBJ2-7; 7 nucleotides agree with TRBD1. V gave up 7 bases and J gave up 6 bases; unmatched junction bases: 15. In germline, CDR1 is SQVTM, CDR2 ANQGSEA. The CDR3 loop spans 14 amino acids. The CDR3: CSARGQVEDREQYF. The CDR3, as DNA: TGCAGCGCTCGAGGACAGGTAGAGGACCGCGAGCAGTACTTC.

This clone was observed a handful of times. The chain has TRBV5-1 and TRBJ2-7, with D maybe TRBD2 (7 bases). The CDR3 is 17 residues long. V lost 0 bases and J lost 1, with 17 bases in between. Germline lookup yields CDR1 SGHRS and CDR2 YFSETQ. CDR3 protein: CASSLDLGGAGSYEQYF. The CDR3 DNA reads TGCGCCAGCAGCTTGGACTTGGGGGGGGCAGGATCCTACGAGCAGTACTTC.

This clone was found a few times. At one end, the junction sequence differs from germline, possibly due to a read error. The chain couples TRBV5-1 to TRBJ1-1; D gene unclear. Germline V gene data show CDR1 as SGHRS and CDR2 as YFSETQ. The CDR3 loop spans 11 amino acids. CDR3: CASSLYGEAFF. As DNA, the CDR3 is TGTGCCAGCAGCTTGTACGGTGAAGCTTTCTTT.

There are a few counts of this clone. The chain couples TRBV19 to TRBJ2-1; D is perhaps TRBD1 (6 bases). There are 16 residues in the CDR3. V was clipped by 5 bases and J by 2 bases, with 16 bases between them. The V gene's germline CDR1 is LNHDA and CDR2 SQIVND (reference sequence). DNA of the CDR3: TGTGCCAGTAGTCGGACCCCACAGGGTACCTACAATGAGCAGTTCTTC. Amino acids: CASSRTPQGTYNEQFF.

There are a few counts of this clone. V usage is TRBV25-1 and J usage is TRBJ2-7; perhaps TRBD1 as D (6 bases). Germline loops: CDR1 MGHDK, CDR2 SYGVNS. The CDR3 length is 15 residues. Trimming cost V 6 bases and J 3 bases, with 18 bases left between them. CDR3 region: CASRSIGQGSYEQYF. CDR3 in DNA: TGTGCCAGCAGATCCATCGGGCAGGGGAGCTACGAGCAGTACTTC.

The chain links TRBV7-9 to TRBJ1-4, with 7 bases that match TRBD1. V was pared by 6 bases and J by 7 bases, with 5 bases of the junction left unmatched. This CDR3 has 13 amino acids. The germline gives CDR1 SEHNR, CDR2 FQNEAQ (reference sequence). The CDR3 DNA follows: TGTGCCAGCAGAAGGGGGCGCGGTGAAAAACTGTTTTTT. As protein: CASRRGRGEKLFF.

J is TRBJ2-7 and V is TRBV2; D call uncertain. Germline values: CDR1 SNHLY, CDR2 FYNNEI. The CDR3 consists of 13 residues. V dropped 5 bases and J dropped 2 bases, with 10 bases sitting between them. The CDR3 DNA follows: TGTGCCAGCAGTTCTACTGTTACCTACGAGCAGTACTTC. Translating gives CASSSTVTYEQYF.

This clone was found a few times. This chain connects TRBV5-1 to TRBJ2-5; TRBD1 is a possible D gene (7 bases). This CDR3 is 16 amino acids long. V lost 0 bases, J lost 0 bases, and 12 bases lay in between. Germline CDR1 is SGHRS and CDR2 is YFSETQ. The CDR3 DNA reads TGCGCCAGCAGCTTGGTAGGCAGGGGGGACCAAGAGACCCAGTACTTC. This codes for CASSLVGRGDQETQYF.

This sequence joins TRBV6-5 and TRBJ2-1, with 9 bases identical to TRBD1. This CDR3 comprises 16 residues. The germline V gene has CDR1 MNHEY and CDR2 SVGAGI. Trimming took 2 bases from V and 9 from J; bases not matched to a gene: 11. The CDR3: CASSYQTGQGLGEQFF. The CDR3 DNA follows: TGTGCCAGCAGTTACCAAACGGGACAGGGTTTAGGTGAGCAGTTCTTC.

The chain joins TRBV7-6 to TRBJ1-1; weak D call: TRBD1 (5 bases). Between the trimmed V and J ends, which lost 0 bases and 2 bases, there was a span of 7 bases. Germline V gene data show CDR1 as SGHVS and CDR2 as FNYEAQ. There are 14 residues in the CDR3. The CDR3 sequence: CASSLADSNTEAFF. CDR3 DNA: TGTGCCAGCAGCTTAGCCGACAGTAACACTGAAGCTTTCTTT.